This T cell receptor beta chain was sequenced for a study of blood T cell repertoires in COVID-19. Whole-study context: The United States, Italy and Spain were the sources of the acute and convalescent COVID-19 samples.

The CDR3 totals 16 residues. CDR1 is SGDLS, CDR2 YYNGEE, per germline. Germline trimming cut 2 bases from V and 2 bases from J; bases unmatched to any gene: 10. Study processing details: Scientists estimated how many nucleated cells there were by amplifying reference gene primers. Measured with immunoSEQ multiplex PCR; TCRdb has only the in-frame clones, and not every one. D and trimming come from the DNA, and the V and J calls and clone size come from that table. Of about 200,000 clones in the sample, about nine tenths were seen once. The chain uses TRBV9 and TRBJ2-7; TRBD2 aligns across 7 bases. The sequenced sample was peripheral blood. The TCR comes from a man in his forties or fifties with acute or convalescent COVID-19. CDR3 sequence reads: CASSVGGYEGPYEQYF. Here the CDR3 DNA reads TGTGCCAGCAGCGTGGGAGGGTATGAGGGGCCCTACGAGCAGTACTTC.